The clone carrying this T cell receptor beta chain was counted many times. This entry belongs to a study of neurological immune-mediated disorders. cDNA was made by 5'RACE with 10-nucleotide random UMIs. Per sequencing run, 15-18 subjects together gave over 190 million TCR-beta sequences. TCRdb analysed the 5' RACE reads with MiXCR anew, one entry per CDR3 protein. The table shows more than 40,000 distinct CDR3 sequences, with roughly an eighth occurring only once. V was pared by 1 base and J by 8 bases, with 11 bases between. This CDR3 contains 13 residues. The germline CDR1 and CDR2 sequences are DFQATT and SNEGSKA (reference sequence). Stated time point: longitudinal time-point 3. The unsorted libraries originated from 2 million PBMCs kept at -80 C.

This TCR was sampled from a male donor with HTLV-1-associated myelopathy (HAM/TSP). Material: PBMCs. This chain joins TRBV20-1 and TRBJ2-2; the D is unclear. The CDR3 reads CSARVGRVGELFF. The DNA for the CDR3 is TGCAGTGCTAGAGTGGGTCGAGTTGGGGAGCTGTTTTTT.